A single sample is the source of the 20 T cell receptor beta chains below, sequenced in a study of T cell repertoires in cytomegalovirus infection. TCRdb analysed the reads with MiXCR anew, one entry per CDR3 protein. The table lists about 110,000 distinct CDR3 sequences, about 40% of them singletons. Antigen specificity for these receptors is unknown. The starting material was CD8+ T cells from cultured PBMCs, obtained from culture after CMV antigen stimulation. These receptors were obtained from a human donor in good health (CMV status not recorded). Some clones in this sample may be carry-over from other donors' samples.

The V call is TRBV6-1, the J call TRBJ2-2; 9 nucleotides align to TRBD2. This CDR3 is 16 amino acids long. Germline V gene sequence: CDR1 MNHNS, CDR2 SASEGT. The J segment lost 4 bases and the V segment lost 2 bases, leaving 5 bases of the junction unmatched. The CDR3 DNA follows: TGTGCCAGCAGTGAAAAAAGCGGGGGGCTCACCGGGGAGCTGTTTTTT. This gives the protein CASSEKSGGLTGELFF.

The V gene is TRBV7-2, the J gene TRBJ2-3; 9 bases align to TRBD2. The CDR3 has 16 amino acids. Germline assignment: CDR1 SGHTA and CDR2 FQGNSA. Trimming took 3 bases from V and 2 from J; bases not matched to a gene: 6. CDR3 in DNA: TGTGCCAGCAGCTTGGGACTAGCCCTCAACACAGATACGCAGTATTTT. Encoded protein: CASSLGLALNTDTQYF.

This clonotype has just a few counts. J is TRBJ1-2 and V is TRBV7-9; D is perhaps TRBD1 (6 bases). Germline V gives CDR1 SEHNR, CDR2 FQNEAQ (reference sequence). The CDR3 is 12 amino acids. The germline V and J ends were trimmed by 10 bases and 9 bases, with 18 bases remaining between them. The CDR3 DNA follows: TGTGCCACCTGGGACAACCGGTTCCGCTACACCTTC. This gives the protein CATWDNRFRYTF.

The chain uses TRBV27 and TRBJ1-2; maybe TRBD1 (6 bases). V was trimmed by 1 base and J by 8 bases, leaving 11 bases between them. The germline V gene encodes CDR1 MNHEY and CDR2 SMNVEV (reference sequence). The CDR3 is 13 residues long. CDR3 residues: CASSLYRDVGYTF. In nucleotides, the CDR3 is TGTGCCAGCAGTTTATACAGGGACGTAGGCTACACCTTC.

The CDR3 DNA reads as TGTGCCAGCAGGGCACAGGGGGCCAATTCTGAAGCTTTCTTT. As protein: CASRAQGANSEAFF. This chain links TRBV12-3 or TRBV12-4 with TRBJ1-1; the match to TRBD1 covers 9 bases. The CDR3 length is 14 residues. The ends lost 6 bases at V and 6 bases at J; junction bases unmatched: 8.

The V call is TRBV27, the J call TRBJ2-2; 8 bases are a match to TRBD2. The CDR3 contains 14 residues. CDR1 is MNHEY, CDR2 SMNVEV, per germline (reference sequence). V was pared by 7 bases and J by 3 bases, with 4 bases of the junction left unmatched. CDR3 residues: CASTPGGYTGELFF. DNA for the CDR3: TGTGCCAGCACCCCGGGAGGGTACACCGGGGAGCTGTTTTTT.

This clonotype appeared a few times. An end of the junction does not agree with germline; a read error may underlie this. J is TRBJ1-2 and V is TRBV5-1; possibly TRBD1 for D (5 bases). Germline lookup yields CDR1 SGHRS and CDR2 YFSETQ. This CDR3 has 16 residues. Here the CDR3 DNA reads TGCGCTAGCAGCTCCCCGGGCCACGGGACCAACTATGGCTACACCTTC. Protein sequence: CASSSPGHGTNYGYTF.

This clonotype was picked up a small number of times. V gene TRBV6-2 or TRBV6-3 combines with J gene TRBJ2-1; 11 bases fit TRBD2. The germline gives CDR1 MNHEY, CDR2 SVGEGT. The CDR3 has 14 residues. V lost 4 bases to trimming and J lost 5 bases; unmatched junction nucleotides: 1. CDR3 residues: CASSSLAGDNEQFF. As DNA, the CDR3 is TGTGCCAGCAGTTCACTAGCGGGGGACAATGAGCAGTTCTTC.

This clonotype was picked up a small number of times. The chain employs TRBV7-6 and TRBJ1-1, with D possibly being TRBD1 (5 bases). From germline, CDR1 is SGHVS and CDR2 FNYEAQ. Trimming stripped 5 bases from V and 3 bases from J, with 13 bases between. The CDR3 is made up of 14 amino acids. CDR3 in DNA: TGTGCCAGCAGCCTGCGGGGGAAAGACACTGAAGCTTTCTTT. It translates to CASSLRGKDTEAFF.

The chain recombines TRBV24-1 with TRBJ2-5; 15 bases agree with TRBD2. The V gene end was trimmed by 4 bases and the J gene end by 2 bases; junction bases not matched to a gene: 10. The germline CDR1 and CDR2 sequences are KGHDR and SFDVKD. The CDR3 extends over 19 amino acids. CDR3 in DNA: TGTGCCACCAGTGAGACCGGGACTAGCGGGGGGATCCCACAAGAGACCCAGTACTTC. It is translated as CATSETGTSGGIPQETQYF.

The chain is built from TRBV4-1 and TRBJ1-1; no reliable D call. Germline CDR1 reads MGHRA; CDR2 reads YSYEKL. This CDR3 spans 14 amino acids. V gave up 0 bases and J gave up 4 bases, with 9 bases separating them. The CDR3 reads CASSQEEYGTEAFF. The CDR3 region has the DNA TGCGCCAGCAGCCAAGAAGAGTATGGCACTGAAGCTTTCTTT.

This sequence joins TRBV7-4 and TRBJ2-1; D unresolved. Trimming pared 1 base from V and 0 bases from J, leaving 10 bases between. Germline V CDR1 and CDR2: SGHVT, SQSDAQ. The CDR3 is 16 residues long. The CDR3 is CASSLVRVSSYNEQFF. In DNA, the CDR3 is TGTGCCAGCAGCTTAGTTCGGGTGAGCTCCTACAATGAGCAGTTCTTC.

In this sample, this clonotype turned up a few times. This sequence joins TRBV13 and TRBJ1-4, with a tentative D call TRBD1 (6 bases). V was pared by 5 bases and J by 3 bases, with 7 bases between. The CDR3 is made up of 13 amino acids. The germline CDR1 and CDR2 sequences are PRHDT and FYEKMQ (reference sequence). The CDR3: CASSRTANEKLFF. The CDR3 DNA follows: TGTGCCAGCAGCCGGACAGCTAATGAAAAACTGTTTTTT.

This clonotype showed up many times. The chain is built from TRBV7-9 and TRBJ2-7, with 7 bases aligning to TRBD1. CDR1 is SEHNR, CDR2 FQNEAQ, per germline (reference sequence). The CDR3 loop spans 15 amino acids. The ends lost 5 bases at V and 4 bases at J; junction bases unmatched: 11. The CDR3 reads CASSPPGQKPYEQYF. CDR3 bases: TGTGCCAGCAGCCCGCCGGGACAGAAACCTTACGAGCAGTACTTC. Full variable domain (rest looked up from reference TRBV7-9 and TRBJ2-7): DTGVSQNPRHKITKRGQNVTFRCDPISEHNRLYWYRQTLGQGPEFLTYFQNEAQLEKSRLLSDRFSAERPKGSFSTLEIQRTEQGDSAMYLCASSPPGQKPYEQYFGPGTRLTVT.

In this sample, this clonotype turned up a few times. V gene TRBV2 combines with J gene TRBJ2-7; TRBD1 might be the D (6 bases). CDR1 is SNHLY, CDR2 FYNNEI, per germline. The CDR3 is made up of 15 amino acids. Deletions cut 3 bases from V and 1 base from J, with 13 bases between. Here the CDR3 reads CASSEPQGRSYEQYF. Written as DNA, the CDR3 is TGTGCCAGCAGTGAGCCACAGGGACGATCCTACGAGCAGTACTTC.

This rearrangement joins TRBV20-1 to TRBJ2-7; perhaps D is TRBD1 or TRBD2 (5 bases each). Trimming stripped 3 bases from V and 3 bases from J, with 12 bases between. Looked up from germline, CDR1 is DFQATT and CDR2 is SNEGSKA (reference sequence). CDR3 size: 13 residues. The CDR3 here is CSASPGAFYEQYF. The CDR3 DNA sequence: TGCAGTGCTAGCCCCGGGGCATTCTACGAGCAGTACTTC.

The chain has TRBV7-6 and TRBJ2-2; D perhaps matches TRBD2 (6 bases). V lost 1 base, J lost 3 bases, and 9 bases lay in between. Germline loops: CDR1 SGHVS, CDR2 FNYEAQ. The CDR3 spans 15 residues. The CDR3 region is CASSLDGGYTGELFF. The DNA of the CDR3 is TGTGCCAGCAGCTTAGACGGGGGATACACCGGGGAGCTGTTTTTT.

The V call is TRBV2, the J call TRBJ2-3; either TRBD1 or TRBD2 may supply D (5 bases each). This CDR3 contains 13 residues. The germline gives CDR1 SNHLY, CDR2 FYNNEI. Trimming took 8 bases from V and 2 from J, leaving 11 bases between them. In DNA form, the CDR3 reads TGTGCCAGCGACCCGGGGACCACAGATACGCAGTATTTT. Translating it yields CASDPGTTDTQYF.

This clonotype was picked up a small number of times. The chain has TRBV7-3 and TRBJ2-7; 11 bases fit TRBD2. The J segment lost 5 bases and the V segment lost 3 bases, leaving 6 bases of the junction unmatched. This CDR3 contains 15 residues. Germline CDR1 is SGHTA and CDR2 is FQGTGA. CDR3 loop: CASSFSGGASHEQYF. The CDR3 DNA is TGTGCCAGCAGCTTTAGCGGGGGGGCCTCACACGAGCAGTACTTC.

The chain carries TRBV11-1 and TRBJ2-1, with D tentatively TRBD2 (5 bases). This CDR3 is built from 14 residues. Germline CDR1 reads SGHAT; CDR2 reads FQDESV (reference sequence). V was cut by 5 bases and J by 3 bases, with 11 bases left in between. The CDR3 DNA reads as TGTGCCAGCAGCCGGACGGGAAACTACAATGAGCAGTTCTTC. This gives the protein CASSRTGNYNEQFF. Using reference TRBV11-1 and TRBJ2-1 for the parts outside the CDR3, the full variable domain is EAEVAQSPRYKITEKSQAVAFWCDPISGHATLYWYRQILGQGPELLVQFQDESVVDDSQLPKDRFSAERLKGVDSTLKIQPAELGDSAMYLCASSRTGNYNEQFFGPGTRLTVL.